Presented here are 20 T cell receptor beta chains from one specimen sequenced in a study of T cell responses to AZD1222 COVID-19 vaccine. The table came from immunoSEQ multiplex PCR; TCRdb's copy has only in-frame clones and leaves some out. This repertoire shows about 130,000 clones, 90% to 95% found once; its top ten account for around 1.9%. Material: peripheral blood, obtained on day 0 of AZD1222 vaccination. The receptors were gathered from an adult in good health.

DNA for the CDR3: TGTGCCAGTAGCTCCGACAGGCAACACGAGCAGTACTTC. This gives the protein CASSSDRQHEQYF. The J gene is TRBJ2-7, the V gene TRBV6-2 or TRBV6-3, with D tentatively TRBD1 (6 bases). This CDR3 has 13 residues. Per the germline V gene, CDR1 is MNHEY and CDR2 is SVGEGT. V was clipped by 9 bases and J by 5 bases, with 17 bases between them.

The rearrangement uses TRBV5-8 and TRBJ2-6; D perhaps matches TRBD2 (6 bases). The germline V and J ends were trimmed by 2 bases and 0 bases, with 12 bases remaining between them. This CDR3 comprises 17 residues. Germline lookup yields CDR1 SGHTS and CDR2 YDEGEE. The CDR3 DNA reads TGTGCCAGCAGCTTTGGGGACGGGAGCTCTGGGGCCAACGTCCTGACTTTC. It codes for CASSFGDGSSGANVLTF.

The chain joins TRBV5-4 to TRBJ2-7; D is possibly TRBD1 or TRBD2 (5 bases each). This CDR3 is built from 16 residues. Germline V gene lookup returns CDR1 SGHNT and CDR2 YYREEE (reference sequence). The V end lost 5 bases, the J end lost 3 bases, and 21 bases lay between the germline ends. As DNA, the CDR3 is TGTGCCAGCAGTTGGAGGACCGGGACGAGCTTCTACGAGCAGTACTTC. Amino acids: CASSWRTGTSFYEQYF.

This rearrangement joins TRBV2 to TRBJ1-2; 8 bases fit TRBD1. Germline V gene data show CDR1 as SNHLY and CDR2 as FYNNEI. Trimming at V came to 2 bases and at J to 5 bases, leaving 13 bases not matched to a gene. CDR3 length: 17 amino acids. The CDR3 loop is CASSENTGGLRLYGYTF. For the CDR3, the DNA is TGTGCCAGCAGTGAAAACACAGGGGGTCTCCGACTTTATGGCTACACCTTC.

This sequence joins TRBV7-6 and TRBJ1-1; possibly TRBD1 for D (6 bases). The V end was cut by 0 bases, the J end by 4 bases, with 12 bases between. The germline gives CDR1 SGHVS, CDR2 FNYEAQ. This CDR3 has 15 amino acids. CDR3 nucleotide sequence: TGTGCCAGCAGCTTAGCCCTACGGGGGCTCACTGAAGCTTTCTTT. This translates into CASSLALRGLTEAFF.

The rearrangement joins TRBV7-8 to TRBJ1-2, with D perhaps TRBD1 (5 bases). The germline CDR1 and CDR2 sequences are SGHVS and FQNEAQ. This CDR3 has 11 residues. V dropped 5 bases and J dropped 10 bases, with 11 bases sitting between them. The CDR3 sequence is CASSPGAIYTF. DNA of the CDR3: TGTGCCAGCAGCCCTGGGGCCATCTACACCTTC.

Details on this clone: Other DNA sequences in the sample encode the same CDR3. V usage is TRBV9 and J usage is TRBJ2-3; the D is unclear. The CDR3 contains 14 residues. Germline-derived CDR1 and CDR2 are SGDLS and YYNGEE. Trimming removed 0 bases from V and 6 bases from J, with 11 bases in between. The CDR3 protein is CASSVEVRPDTQYF. CDR3 in DNA: TGTGCCAGCAGCGTAGAGGTGCGACCCGATACGCAGTATTTT. Supplemented by reference TRBV9 and TRBJ2-3, the full variable domain reads DSGVTQTPKHLITATGQRVTLRCSPRSGDLSVYWYQQSLDQGLQFLIQYYNGEERAKGNILERFSAQQFPDLHSELNLSSLELGDSALYFCASSVEVRPDTQYFGPGTRLTVL.

The chain couples TRBV7-9 to TRBJ1-3; tentatively, D is TRBD1 (6 bases). The V end was cut by 2 bases, the J end by 11 bases, with 13 bases between. This CDR3 region has 13 residues. The germline CDR1 and CDR2 sequences are SEHNR and FQNEAQ (reference sequence). CDR3 residues: CASSLPSAGAIYF. The CDR3, as DNA: TGTGCCAGCAGCTTACCGTCGGCAGGGGCCATATATTTT.

The chain recombines TRBV10-3 with TRBJ2-1; 9 nucleotides agree with TRBD2. This CDR3 contains 16 residues. The germline V gene has CDR1 ENHRY and CDR2 SYGVKD. The junction had 14 bases not matched to a gene; V was cut back by 10 bases and J by 4 bases. The DNA for the CDR3 is TGTGCCACAAGGCCCTTACTAGCGGGCACTTACAATGAGCAGTTCTTC. It codes for CATRPLLAGTYNEQFF.

The rearrangement joins TRBV4-3 to TRBJ1-2; 8 bases align to TRBD1. The germline V gene has CDR1 LGHNA and CDR2 YSLEER. V gave up 0 bases and J gave up 3 bases; unmatched junction bases: 12. This CDR3 has 18 residues. The CDR3, as DNA: TGCGCCAGCAGCCAAGATTGGGGGCAGGGGGCGCTTTACTATGGCTACACCTTC. Amino acids: CASSQDWGQGALYYGYTF.

This chain uses TRBV12-3 or TRBV12-4 with TRBJ1-2, with TRBD1 as a possible D gene (6 bases). There are 13 residues in the CDR3. The germline V and J ends were trimmed by 7 bases and 4 bases, with 13 bases remaining between them. The chain's CDR3 is CASNSGASYGYTF. The CDR3 DNA reads as TGTGCCAGCAATTCGGGGGCGTCCTATGGCTACACCTTC.

This CDR3 is CAIGRESTDTQYF. The CDR3 DNA sequence: TGTGCCATCGGGCGGGAGAGCACAGATACGCAGTATTTT. The rearrangement joins TRBV10-3 to TRBJ2-3; 7 nucleotides align to TRBD2. This CDR3 is 13 amino acids long. V shed 8 bases, J shed 0 bases, and the junction held 2 bases outside the gene matches. Per the germline V gene, CDR1 is ENHRY and CDR2 is SYGVKD.

V gene TRBV7-9 combines with J gene TRBJ1-5; D is ambiguous. There are 16 residues in the CDR3. V was pared by 6 bases and J by 2 bases, with 17 bases between. Germline V CDR1 and CDR2: SEHNR, FQNEAQ (reference sequence). The CDR3 sequence: CASSRWRGDGNQPQHF. Written as DNA, the CDR3 is TGTGCCAGCAGTCGTTGGCGGGGAGACGGCAATCAGCCCCAGCATTTT. The full variable domain, in which reference TRBV7-9 and TRBJ1-5 provide the parts outside the CDR3, is DTGVSQNPRHKITKRGQNVTFRCDPISEHNRLYWYRQTLGQGPEFLTYFQNEAQLEKSRLLSDRFSAERPKGSFSTLEIQRTEQGDSAMYLCASSRWRGDGNQPQHFGDGTRLSIL.

The gene calls are TRBV11-2 and TRBJ1-1; D may be TRBD1 (6 bases). Trimming took off 3 bases at V and 5 bases at J, with 13 bases between the two ends. The CDR3 runs to 14 residues. Per the germline V gene, CDR1 is SGHAT and CDR2 is FQNNGV. The CDR3 DNA reads as TGTGCCAGCAGCTTCAACAGGGTGGGGACTGAAGCTTTCTTT. As protein: CASSFNRVGTEAFF.

The chain carries TRBV24-1 and TRBJ2-2; 8 bases align to TRBD2. Germline-derived CDR1 and CDR2 are KGHDR and SFDVKD. CDR3 size: 17 residues. Germline trimming cut 7 bases from V and 1 base from J; bases unmatched to any gene: 10. CDR3 loop: CATSSSPGGRNTGELFF. The CDR3 nucleotides read TGTGCCACCAGCTCCTCCCCGGGGGGGAGGAACACCGGGGAGCTGTTTTTT.

The chain is built from TRBV19 and TRBJ1-4; unclear D gene. Germline loops: CDR1 LNHDA, CDR2 SQIVND (reference sequence). V shed 5 bases and J shed 8 bases, with 18 bases lying between them. The CDR3 has 15 amino acids. The DNA for the CDR3 is TGTGCCAGTAGTGAAACCGGCGTAATGGGGGAAAAACTGTTTTTT. It specifies CASSETGVMGEKLFF.

The CDR3 region has the DNA TGTGCCAGCAGCAAAGGGACAGGGGTAGGTGAGCAGTACTTC. As protein: CASSKGTGVGEQYF. The chain combines TRBV21-1 with TRBJ2-7; no DNA check was done on the table's D call, TRBD1. TRBV21-1 represents a pseudogene. This CDR3 is 14 amino acids long.

The chain joins TRBV9 to TRBJ2-5; 7 bases are shared with TRBD2. The CDR3 totals 15 residues. Germline trimming cut 3 bases from V and 4 bases from J; bases unmatched to any gene: 9. CDR1 and CDR2 from the germline V gene are SGDLS and YYNGEE. The CDR3 region is CASSGLALRGETQYF. The CDR3 DNA sequence: TGTGCCAGCAGCGGACTAGCCCTGCGGGGAGAGACCCAGTACTTC.

The chain combines TRBV12-3 or TRBV12-4 with TRBJ2-2; D may be TRBD1 (5 bases). The CDR3 contains 13 residues. Trimming pared 7 bases from V and 6 bases from J, leaving 12 bases between. The CDR3 bases are TGTGCCAGCAATTTGCAGGGCCCCGGGGAGCTGTTTTTT. Encoded protein: CASNLQGPGELFF.

The chain's CDR3 is CASSASRVPSYEQYF. CDR3 bases: TGTGCCAGCAGCGCAAGCAGGGTGCCCTCCTACGAGCAGTACTTC. The rearrangement uses TRBV7-2 and TRBJ2-7; the D gene is possibly TRBD1 (5 bases). This CDR3 is built from 15 residues. Trimming stripped 5 bases from V and 0 bases from J, with 14 bases between. Germline CDR1 reads SGHTA; CDR2 reads FQGNSA.